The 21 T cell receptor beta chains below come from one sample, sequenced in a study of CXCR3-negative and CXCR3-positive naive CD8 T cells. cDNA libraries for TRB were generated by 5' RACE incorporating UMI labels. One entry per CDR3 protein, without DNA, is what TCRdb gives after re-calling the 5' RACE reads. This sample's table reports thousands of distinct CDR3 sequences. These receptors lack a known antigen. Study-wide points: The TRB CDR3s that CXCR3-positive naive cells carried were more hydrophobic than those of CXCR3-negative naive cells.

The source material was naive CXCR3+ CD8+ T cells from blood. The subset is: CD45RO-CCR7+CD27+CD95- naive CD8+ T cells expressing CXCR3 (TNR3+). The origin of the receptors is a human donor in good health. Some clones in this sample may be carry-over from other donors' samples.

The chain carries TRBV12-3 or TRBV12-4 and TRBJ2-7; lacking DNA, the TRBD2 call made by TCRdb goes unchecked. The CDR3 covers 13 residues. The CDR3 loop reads CASTPGLSYEQYF.

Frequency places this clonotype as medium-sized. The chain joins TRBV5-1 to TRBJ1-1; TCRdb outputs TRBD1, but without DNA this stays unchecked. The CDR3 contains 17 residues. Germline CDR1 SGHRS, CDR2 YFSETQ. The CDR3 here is CASSHILTGGADTEAFF.

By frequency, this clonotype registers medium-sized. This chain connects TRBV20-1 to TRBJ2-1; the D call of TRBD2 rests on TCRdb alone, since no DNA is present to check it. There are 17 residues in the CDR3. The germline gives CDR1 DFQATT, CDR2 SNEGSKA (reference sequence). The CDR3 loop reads CSATLIGGVINSDEQFF.

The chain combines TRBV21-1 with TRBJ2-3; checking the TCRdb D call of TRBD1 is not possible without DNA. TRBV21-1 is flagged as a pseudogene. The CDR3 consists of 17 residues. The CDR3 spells CASSPQNPGQGVDTQYF.

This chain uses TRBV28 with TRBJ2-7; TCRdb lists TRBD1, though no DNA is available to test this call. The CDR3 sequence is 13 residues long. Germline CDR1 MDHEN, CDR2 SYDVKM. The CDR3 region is CASSPPRSYEQYF.

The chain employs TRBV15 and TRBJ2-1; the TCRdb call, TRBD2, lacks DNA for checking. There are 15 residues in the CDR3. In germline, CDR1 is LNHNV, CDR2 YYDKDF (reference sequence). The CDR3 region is CASTASGISYNEQFF.

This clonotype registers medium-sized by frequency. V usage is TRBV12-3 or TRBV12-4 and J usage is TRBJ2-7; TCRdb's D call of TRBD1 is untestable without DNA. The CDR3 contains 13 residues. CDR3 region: CASSFLGRDEQYF.

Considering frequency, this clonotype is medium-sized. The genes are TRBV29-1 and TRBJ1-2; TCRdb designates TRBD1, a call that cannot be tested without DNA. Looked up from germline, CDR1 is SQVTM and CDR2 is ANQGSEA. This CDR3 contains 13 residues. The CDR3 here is CSVTGQGGDGYTF.

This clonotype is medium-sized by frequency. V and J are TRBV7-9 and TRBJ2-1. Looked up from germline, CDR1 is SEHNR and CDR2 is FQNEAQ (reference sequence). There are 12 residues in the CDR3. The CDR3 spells CASSLADNEQFF.

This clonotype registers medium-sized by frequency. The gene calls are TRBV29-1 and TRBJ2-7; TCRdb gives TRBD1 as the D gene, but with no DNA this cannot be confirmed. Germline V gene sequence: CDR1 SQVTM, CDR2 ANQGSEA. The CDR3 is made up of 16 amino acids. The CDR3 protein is CSVLLGTGTGGYEQYF.

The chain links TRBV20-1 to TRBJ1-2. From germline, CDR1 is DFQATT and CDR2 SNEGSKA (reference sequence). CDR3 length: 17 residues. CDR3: CSARVRDSPDVIVGYTF.

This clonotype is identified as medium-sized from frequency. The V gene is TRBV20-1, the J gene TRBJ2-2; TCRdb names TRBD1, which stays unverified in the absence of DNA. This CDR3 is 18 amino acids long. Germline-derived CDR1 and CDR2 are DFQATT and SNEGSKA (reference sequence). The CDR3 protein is CSARDYRGGPANTGELFF.

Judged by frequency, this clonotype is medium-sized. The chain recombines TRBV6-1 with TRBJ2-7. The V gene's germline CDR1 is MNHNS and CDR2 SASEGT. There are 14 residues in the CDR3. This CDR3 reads CASSVLAPPYEQYF.

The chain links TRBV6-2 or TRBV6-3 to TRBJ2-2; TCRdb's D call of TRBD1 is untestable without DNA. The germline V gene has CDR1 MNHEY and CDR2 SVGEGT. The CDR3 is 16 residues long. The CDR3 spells CASSYGRGRHTGELFF.

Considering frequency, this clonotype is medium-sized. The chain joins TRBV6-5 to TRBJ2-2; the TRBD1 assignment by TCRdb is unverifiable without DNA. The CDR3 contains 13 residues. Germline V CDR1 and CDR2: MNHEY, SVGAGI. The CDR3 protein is CASSWGVSGELFF.

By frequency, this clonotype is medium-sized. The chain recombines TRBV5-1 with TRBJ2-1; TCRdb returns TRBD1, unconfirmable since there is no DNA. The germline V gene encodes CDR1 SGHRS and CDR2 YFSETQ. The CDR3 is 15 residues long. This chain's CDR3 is CASSGGKARGNEQFF.

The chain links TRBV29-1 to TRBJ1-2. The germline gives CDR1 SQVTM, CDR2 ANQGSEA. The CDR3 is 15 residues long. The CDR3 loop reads CSVTGGSAVGYGYTF.

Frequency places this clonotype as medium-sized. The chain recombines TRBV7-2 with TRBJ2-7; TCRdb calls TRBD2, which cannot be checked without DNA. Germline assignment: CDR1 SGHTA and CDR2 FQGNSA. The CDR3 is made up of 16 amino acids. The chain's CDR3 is CASSSGLAGFSYEQYF.

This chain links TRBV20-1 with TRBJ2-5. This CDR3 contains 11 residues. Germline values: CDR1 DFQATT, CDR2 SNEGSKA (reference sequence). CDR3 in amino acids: CSARDRETQYF.

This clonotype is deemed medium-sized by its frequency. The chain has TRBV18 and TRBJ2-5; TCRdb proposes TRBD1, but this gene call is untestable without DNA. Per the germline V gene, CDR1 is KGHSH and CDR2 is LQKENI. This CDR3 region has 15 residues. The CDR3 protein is CASSRGDRPGETQYF.

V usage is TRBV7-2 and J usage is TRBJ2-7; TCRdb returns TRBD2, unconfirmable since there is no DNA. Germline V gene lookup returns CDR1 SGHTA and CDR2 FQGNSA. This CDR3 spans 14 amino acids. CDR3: CASSFPSGSYEQYF.